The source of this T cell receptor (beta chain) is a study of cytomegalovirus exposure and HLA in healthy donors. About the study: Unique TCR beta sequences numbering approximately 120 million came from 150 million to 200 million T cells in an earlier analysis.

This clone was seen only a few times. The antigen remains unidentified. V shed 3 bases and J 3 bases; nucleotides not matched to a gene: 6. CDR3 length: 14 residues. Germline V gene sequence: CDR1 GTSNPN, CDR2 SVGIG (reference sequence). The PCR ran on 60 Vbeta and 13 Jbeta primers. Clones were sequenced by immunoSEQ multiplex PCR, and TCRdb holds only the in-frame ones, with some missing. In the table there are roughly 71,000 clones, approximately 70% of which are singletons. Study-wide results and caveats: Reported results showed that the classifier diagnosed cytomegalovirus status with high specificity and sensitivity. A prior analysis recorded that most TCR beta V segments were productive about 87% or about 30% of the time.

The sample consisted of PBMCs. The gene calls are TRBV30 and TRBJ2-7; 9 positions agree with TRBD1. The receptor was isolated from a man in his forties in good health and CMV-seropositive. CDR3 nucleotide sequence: TGTGCCTGGAGCCCCGGGACAGGGTTCTACGAGCAGTACTTC. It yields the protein CAWSPGTGFYEQYF.